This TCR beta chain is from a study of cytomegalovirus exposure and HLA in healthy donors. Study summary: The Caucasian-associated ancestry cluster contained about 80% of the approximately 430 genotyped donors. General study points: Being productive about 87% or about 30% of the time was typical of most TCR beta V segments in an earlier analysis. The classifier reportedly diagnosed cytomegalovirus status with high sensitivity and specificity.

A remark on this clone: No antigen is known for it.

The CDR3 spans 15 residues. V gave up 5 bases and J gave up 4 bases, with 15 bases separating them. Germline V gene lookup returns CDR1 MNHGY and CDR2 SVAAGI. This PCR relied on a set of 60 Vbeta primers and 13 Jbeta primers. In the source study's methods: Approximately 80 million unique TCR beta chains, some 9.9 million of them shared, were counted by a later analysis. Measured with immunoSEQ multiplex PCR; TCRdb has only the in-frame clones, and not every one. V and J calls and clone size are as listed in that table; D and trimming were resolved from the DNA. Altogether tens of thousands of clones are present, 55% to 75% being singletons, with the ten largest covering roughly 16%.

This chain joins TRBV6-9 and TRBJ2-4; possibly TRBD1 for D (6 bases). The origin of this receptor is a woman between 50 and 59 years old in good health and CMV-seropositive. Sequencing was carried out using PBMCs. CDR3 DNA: TGTGCCAGCAGTCAGACAGGCTCTGGGAAAAACATTCAGTACTTC. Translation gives CASSQTGSGKNIQYF.